The table lists the clone carrying this T cell receptor beta chain with a few counts. Its antigen is as yet unknown. TCRdb redid the calling of the RT-PCR reads with MiXCR, one entry per CDR3 protein. The sample has about 650,000 distinct CDR3 sequences; approximately 14% are singletons. The entry originates in a study of response to subunit inactivated influenza vaccine. Study-level findings and limits: Authors suggested each seasonal influenza vaccination recruits few new T cells.

CDR1 SQVTM and CDR2 ANQGSEA come from the germline V gene. The length of the CDR3 is 13 residues. V lost 5 bases to trimming and J lost 6 bases, with 14 bases between them. The sequencing here drew on PBMCs from blood, taken approximately 13 days after vaccination. The sequence was obtained from a man aged 45 to 65 who received an inactivated influenza vaccine. This chain connects TRBV29-1 to TRBJ2-1; maybe TRBD2 (5 bases). This CDR3 reads CSVTLVGGNEQFF. The CDR3 DNA reads as TGCAGCGTTACGCTAGTTGGAGGCAATGAGCAGTTCTTC.